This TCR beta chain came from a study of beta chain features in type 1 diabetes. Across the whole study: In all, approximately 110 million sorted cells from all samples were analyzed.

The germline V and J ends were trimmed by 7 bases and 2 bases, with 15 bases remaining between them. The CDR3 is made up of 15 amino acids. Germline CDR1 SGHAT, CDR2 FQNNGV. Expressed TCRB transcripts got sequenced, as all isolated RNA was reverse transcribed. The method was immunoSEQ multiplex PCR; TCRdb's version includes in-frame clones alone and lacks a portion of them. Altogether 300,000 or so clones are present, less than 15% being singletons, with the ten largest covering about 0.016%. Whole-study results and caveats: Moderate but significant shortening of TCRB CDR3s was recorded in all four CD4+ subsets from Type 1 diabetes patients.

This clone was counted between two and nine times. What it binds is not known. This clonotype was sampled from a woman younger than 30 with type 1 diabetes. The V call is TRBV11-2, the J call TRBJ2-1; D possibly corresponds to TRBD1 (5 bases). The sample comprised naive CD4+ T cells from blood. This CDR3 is CASTFRARAYNEQFF. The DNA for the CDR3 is TGTGCCAGCACCTTCCGGGCCAGGGCCTACAATGAGCAGTTCTTC.